The clone carrying this T cell receptor (beta chain) was observed a handful of times. This sample is drawn from a study of blood T cells in healthy people across ages. The use of a sample-barcoded 5' primer and a J-beta primer mix characterized a second PCR of about 7 to 12 cycles. TCRdb independently ran MiXCR on the 5' RACE reads; one entry per CDR3 protein. The sample lists hundreds of thousands of distinct CDR3 sequences, roughly 60% occurring once. Sequencing input: blood. This receptor was obtained from a man aged 25 to 40 in good health.

For the CDR3, the DNA is TGTGCCAGCAGCGCAACCCGGGACCGATACGAGCAGTACTTC. Protein sequence: CASSATRDRYEQYF. The chain links TRBV7-9 to TRBJ2-7, with D perhaps given as TRBD1 or TRBD2 (5 bases each). In germline, CDR1 is SEHNR, CDR2 FQNEAQ (reference sequence). The CDR3 runs to 14 residues. The V and J ends lost 5 bases and 4 bases respectively, with 15 bases between them.